The present TCR beta chain was sequenced within a study of coeliac disease. Study conclusions and caveats: The authors considered this approach unsuitable for unbiased detection of gliadin-specific T cells.

Method: immunoSEQ multiplex PCR; TCRdb's copy keeps in-frame clones and lacks some. Here the sample spans roughly 7,000 clones, 55% to 65% being singletons. With regard to this clone: What it binds is not known.

Sequenced input: lamina propria lymphocytes from the gut. This receptor was obtained from an older woman with active celiac disease.

CDR3 sequence: CASSQAGERASKNIQYF. Written as DNA, the CDR3 is TGTGCCAGCAGCCAAGCGGGGGAGAGGGCCTCCAAAAACATTCAGTACTTC. V is TRBV14 and J is TRBJ2-4; D is possibly TRBD2 (6 bases). CDR1 and CDR2 (germline): SGHDN, FVKESK. V lost 1 base to trimming and J lost 2 bases, with 15 bases between them. The CDR3 totals 17 residues.